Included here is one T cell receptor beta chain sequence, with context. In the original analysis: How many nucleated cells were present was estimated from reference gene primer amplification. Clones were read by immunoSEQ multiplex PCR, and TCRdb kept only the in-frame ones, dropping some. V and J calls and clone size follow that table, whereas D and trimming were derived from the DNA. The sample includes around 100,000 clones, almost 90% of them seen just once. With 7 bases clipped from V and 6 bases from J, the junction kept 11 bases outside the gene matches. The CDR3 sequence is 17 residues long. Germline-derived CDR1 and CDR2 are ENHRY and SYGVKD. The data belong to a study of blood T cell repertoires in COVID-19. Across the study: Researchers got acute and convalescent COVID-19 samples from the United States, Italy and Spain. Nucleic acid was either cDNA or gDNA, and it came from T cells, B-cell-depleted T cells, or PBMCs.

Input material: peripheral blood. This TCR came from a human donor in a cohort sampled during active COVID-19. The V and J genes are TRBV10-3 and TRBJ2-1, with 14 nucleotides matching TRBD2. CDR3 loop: CAITNPGLAGGANEQFF. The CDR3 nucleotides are TGTGCCATCACCAACCCCGGACTAGCGGGAGGAGCCAATGAGCAGTTCTTC.